This T cell receptor (beta chain) comes out of a study of blood T cell repertoires in COVID-19 (dated by TCRdb to about 2020). As for the study more broadly: Samples from collaborators originated in the United States, Italy and Spain and spanned both the acute and convalescent phases of COVID-19. The prospective study material was composed of cDNA or gDNA derived from T cells, B-cell-depleted T cells, or PBMCs. Where available, HLA class I and class II types were taken from metadata supplied by the sample provider and were not determined by assay-based typing. The samples were drawn from the first 160 participants of the ongoing ImmuneRACE study and from some 1,300 subjects provided by 6 global collaborators. The repertoires were released in a freely available public database intended as a resource for research on the immune response to SARS-CoV-2. Subjects who had been exposed to COVID-19, were actively infected with it, or had recovered from it provided the deeply sampled blood TCRbeta repertoires that made up the dataset. The sample metadata nearly always contained a de-identified subject ID, COVID-19 status, age in years and sex. Beyond this particular receptor, the publication reports: How much clinical and demographic metadata was included differed by source and by participant, and the metadata was provided uncurated.

The CDR3 sequence holds 11 residues, the cysteine and phenylalanine included. Of all the DNA, just the CDR3 is kept, 33 bases in frame from base 1. CDR1 and CDR2 are read off the germline V gene (reference sequence) as PRHDT and FYEKMQ. V is shortened by 5 bases, J by 7 bases, and the region joining them spans 6 bases. For this clone: Its antigen remains unidentified. Per-nucleotide qualities are absent, and no much larger clonotype sits a single base away.

TCRbeta CDR3 regions were amplified from genomic DNA by means of the immunoSEQ Assay, a bias-controlled multiplex PCR. On the authors' methods: Within the assay, amplification of reference gene primers was used to estimate how many nucleated cells each sample contained. To quantify the absolute abundance of each unique TCRbeta CDR3 rearrangement, sequence reads were collapsed and filtered. For each sample, productive Simpson clonality was calculated as the square root of Simpson's diversity index across productive rearrangements. Not all clones reach the TCRdb copy of this immuneACCESS table, which keeps in-frame sequences only. Checked studies attribute under half of the gap to unresolved V genes and leave the rest unexplained. For V, J and clone size, that table is used; D and trimming come from the DNA. For this sample the table gives about 83,000 clones, of which 86% were detected only once. Of the sample, approximately 21% is held by the ten largest clones.

Each collaborating institution followed its own protocols to collect whole blood in K2EDTA tubes. For TCRbeta analysis, collaborators shipped samples in one of three forms: frozen whole blood, isolated PBMCs, or DNA extracted from either of those sample types. The material sequenced was peripheral blood. This TCR was recovered from a woman aged 80 or older in a cohort sampled during active or convalescent COVID-19. The rearranged segments are TRBV13 and TRBJ2-1; there is no confident call for the D gene. CDR3 protein: CASSAGNEQFF. The DNA sequence is as follows: TGTGCCAGCAGCGCCGGGAATGAGCAGTTCTTC. Extended through the reference TRBV13 and TRBJ2-1 proteins, this CDR3 yields the full variable domain: AAGVIQSPRHLIKEKRETATLKCYPIPRHDTVYWYQQGPGQDPQFLISFYEKMQSDKGSIPDRFSAQQFSDYHSELNMSSLELGDSALYFCASSAGNEQFFGPGTRLTVL.